Below are 16 T cell receptor beta chains sequenced from a single sample in a study of T cell changes during pregnancy in multiple sclerosis. TCRdb's copy holds only in-frame clones and misses some; the assay was immunoSEQ multiplex PCR. Counted here are about 75,000 clones, 70% to 90% occurring once; the ten biggest clones make up 0.9%. Sequenced here: peripheral blood, sampled in the first trimester of pregnancy. These receptors came from a female donor in good health, enrolled as a control in a pregnancy study.

The rearrangement links TRBV6-5 to TRBJ2-6; possible D gene TRBD1, 6 bases. Germline CDR1 MNHEY, CDR2 SVGAGI. V was trimmed by 2 bases and J by 4 bases, leaving 12 bases between them. CDR3 length: 16 residues. DNA for the CDR3: TGTGCCAGCAGTTACGAAGCAGGGGCCGGGGCCAACGTCCTGACTTTC. Amino acid sequence: CASSYEAGAGANVLTF.

The V call is TRBV4-1, the J call TRBJ2-1; 8 bases match TRBD2. This CDR3 contains 15 residues. Germline CDR1 is MGHRA and CDR2 is YSYEKL. V gave up 2 bases and J gave up 6 bases; unmatched junction bases: 6. In DNA form, the CDR3 reads TGCGCCAGCAGCCAACCCCGGACTAGCCTCAATGAGCAGTTCTTC. Amino acids: CASSQPRTSLNEQFF.

This chain connects TRBV28 to TRBJ1-1; D ambiguous. CDR1 MDHEN and CDR2 SYDVKM come from the germline V gene. Trimming removed 5 bases from V and 5 bases from J, with 6 bases in between. The CDR3 extends over 11 amino acids. The CDR3 loop is CASSGRTEAFF. CDR3 bases: TGTGCCAGCAGTGGGAGGACTGAAGCTTTCTTT.

The chain combines TRBV9 with TRBJ2-2; TRBD2 matches at 7 bases. The junction had 0 bases not matched to a gene; V was cut back by 0 bases and J by 4 bases. Germline values: CDR1 SGDLS, CDR2 YYNGEE. The CDR3 loop spans 14 amino acids. DNA for the CDR3: TGTGCCAGCAGCGTAGGGGGGGGCACCGGGGAGCTGTTTTTT. It codes for CASSVGGGTGELFF.

The sample holds a few counts of this clone. The genes are TRBV6-6 and TRBJ2-7; TRBD1 is a possible D gene (5 bases). CDR3 length: 14 residues. Per germline, CDR1 MNHNY and CDR2 SVGAGI (reference sequence). V was clipped by 4 bases and J by 2 bases, with 12 bases between them. The CDR3 DNA reads TGTGCCAGCAGTTCGGACAACCGAGCCTACGAGCAGTACTTC. As protein: CASSSDNRAYEQYF.

V gene TRBV6-1 combines with J gene TRBJ2-7; 10 bases match TRBD1. The germline CDR1 and CDR2 sequences are MNHNS and SASEGT. Germline trimming cut 4 bases from V and 2 bases from J; bases unmatched to any gene: 8. The CDR3 is 16 residues long. The CDR3 DNA reads as TGTGCCAGCAGTGCGGGGACAGGGGTGGGAACCTACGAGCAGTACTTC. As protein: CASSAGTGVGTYEQYF.

The chain has TRBV5-6 and TRBJ2-3, with 7 bases matching TRBD1. V was clipped by 3 bases and J by 4 bases; unmatched bases: 17. The CDR3 covers 18 residues. Germline CDR1 reads SGHDT; CDR2 reads YYEEEE. The CDR3 loop reads CASSSKIRRQGVPDTQYF. Here the CDR3 DNA reads TGTGCCAGCAGCTCCAAAATAAGACGACAGGGAGTCCCAGATACGCAGTATTTT.

The chain recombines TRBV19 with TRBJ1-1, with unresolved D. The germline V and J ends were trimmed by 6 bases and 0 bases, with 8 bases remaining between them. Per the germline V gene, CDR1 is LNHDA and CDR2 is SQIVND (reference sequence). The CDR3 contains 13 residues. Written as DNA, the CDR3 is TGTGCCAGTAGCACAGCAGTGAACACTGAAGCTTTCTTT. This gives the protein CASSTAVNTEAFF.

The J gene is TRBJ1-1, the V gene TRBV11-2, with D unresolved. V lost 1 base and J 7 bases, leaving 10 bases between the germline ends. Germline CDR1 SGHAT, CDR2 FQNNGV. This CDR3 is 13 amino acids long. Written as DNA, the CDR3 is TGTGCCAGCAGCTTAGTCCTACAGATTGAAGCTTTCTTT. Its translation: CASSLVLQIEAFF.

A single count supports this clone. V and J are TRBV19 and TRBJ1-2; TRBD1 aligns across 9 bases. The trim removed 7 bases at V and 8 bases at J, leaving 11 bases unmatched. Germline V lookup: CDR1 LNHDA, CDR2 SQIVND (reference sequence). The CDR3 is 14 residues long. The CDR3 DNA reads TGTGCCAGTATTGGGGACAGGGAGGTAGACGGCTACACCTTC. Translating gives CASIGDREVDGYTF.

J is TRBJ2-1 and V is TRBV5-3; 9 nucleotides align to TRBD2. TRBV5-3 falls under the ORF class, with uncertain function. The junction had 20 bases not matched to a gene; V was cut back by 1 base and J by 0 bases. This CDR3 is built from 22 residues. The CDR3 spells CARSLTPRGGAPTEDSYNEQFF. CDR3 coding DNA: TGTGCCAGAAGCTTGACCCCCCGCGGGGGGGCCCCTACTGAAGACTCCTACAATGAGCAGTTCTTC.

The chain uses TRBV5-4 and TRBJ2-7; 10 bases align to TRBD1. CDR1 and CDR2 from the germline V gene are SGHNT and YYREEE (reference sequence). The CDR3 totals 14 residues. V lost 4 bases, J lost 1 base, and 2 bases stayed unmatched. The CDR3 loop reads CASSPGQGSYEQYF. As DNA, the CDR3 is TGTGCCAGCAGCCCGGGACAGGGGTCCTACGAGCAGTACTTC.

The CDR3 here is CATSGAPTYEQYF. DNA of the CDR3: TGTGCCACCTCAGGGGCCCCGACCTACGAGCAGTACTTC. The chain has TRBV19 and TRBJ2-7, with a weak D call TRBD1 (6 bases). CDR1 LNHDA and CDR2 SQIVND come from the germline V gene (reference sequence). Trimming cost V 10 bases and J 2 bases, with 15 bases left between them. The CDR3 consists of 13 residues. Full variable domain (outside the CDR3, taken from reference TRBV19 and TRBJ2-7): DGGITQSPKYLFRKEGQNVTLSCEQNLNHDAMYWYRQDPGQGLRLIYYSQIVNDFQKGDIAEGYSVSREKKESFPLTVTSAQKNPTAFYLCATSGAPTYEQYFGPGTRLTVT.

The J gene is TRBJ2-1, the V gene TRBV4-3, with 8 bases identical to TRBD2. The CDR3 is made up of 15 amino acids. The junction had 1 base not matched to a gene; V was cut back by 1 base and J by 2 bases. The germline CDR1 and CDR2 sequences are LGHNA and YSLEER. CDR3 region: CASSQAGLAYNEQFF. In DNA, the CDR3 is TGCGCCAGCAGCCAAGCGGGACTAGCCTACAATGAGCAGTTCTTC.

The chain uses TRBV2 and TRBJ1-1, with 9 bases aligning to TRBD1. The V segment lost 4 bases and the J segment 6 bases; nucleotides outside the gene matches: 0. Germline V gives CDR1 SNHLY, CDR2 FYNNEI. This CDR3 region has 12 residues. DNA for the CDR3: TGTGCCAGCAGTGGGGACAGGGCTGAAGCTTTCTTT. Protein: CASSGDRAEAFF.

The gene calls are TRBV13 and TRBJ2-5, with TRBD1 as a possible D gene (5 bases). CDR1 is PRHDT and CDR2 is FYEKMQ in the germline V gene (reference sequence). This CDR3 is built from 14 residues. V lost 3 bases and J lost 2, with 10 bases in between. DNA for the CDR3: TGTGCCAGCAGCTTCCCAGGGCGGCAAGAGACCCAGTACTTC. Its translation is CASSFPGRQETQYF.